These T cell receptor beta chains were read from a single sample in a study of control samples from healthy donors and cancer patients. The method was immunoSEQ multiplex PCR; TCRdb's version includes in-frame clones alone and lacks a portion of them. The table lists more than 50,000 clones, around 95% of them singletons. Input material: blood. The receptor set was obtained from a woman younger than 30 in good health. CDR3s include the opening cysteine and the closing phenylalanine or tryptophan. A D gene is named only where the DNA matches it firmly. Only part of the rows carry a size: once, few, many, or a class if the clone is expanded.

v_call: TRBV6-1; d_call: NA; cdr3_length: 16; j_call: TRBJ1-1; clone_size: NA; cdr3_nt: TGTGCCAGCAGTGAAGCGTTTAGGGGTAGGGACACTGAAGCTTTCTTT; cdr3_aa: CASSEAFRGRDTEAFF
v_call: TRBV28; d_call: NA; cdr3_length: 14; j_call: TRBJ1-2; clone_size: NA; cdr3_nt: TGTGCCAGCAGTCCTATTTCACTAAACTATGGCTACACCTTC; cdr3_aa: CASSPISLNYGYTF
v_call: TRBV7-2; d_call: NA; cdr3_length: 17; j_call: TRBJ1-5; clone_size: once; cdr3_nt: TGTGCCAGCAGCTTAGCCCGGGCCCGGGGGACCAATCAGCCCCAGCATTTT; cdr3_aa: CASSLARARGTNQPQHF
v_call: TRBV4-3; d_call: TRBD1; cdr3_length: 15; j_call: TRBJ1-6; clone_size: NA; cdr3_nt: TGCGCCAGCAGCCAAGCCAGGGGGCATAATTCACCCCTCCACTTT; cdr3_aa: CASSQARGHNSPLHF
v_call: TRBV7-9; d_call: NA; cdr3_length: 14; j_call: TRBJ1-3; clone_size: NA; cdr3_nt: TGTGCCAGCAGCTCCCCCCAGGGAGGAAACACCATATATTTT; cdr3_aa: CASSSPQGGNTIYF
v_call: TRBV5-1; d_call: TRBD1; cdr3_length: 15; j_call: TRBJ2-5; clone_size: NA; cdr3_nt: TGCGCCAGCAGCGACGGGACAGGGATAGTGGGGACCCAGTACTTC; cdr3_aa: CASSDGTGIVGTQYF
v_call: TRBV2; d_call: TRBD1; cdr3_length: 13; j_call: TRBJ1-1; clone_size: NA; cdr3_nt: TGTGCCAGCAGGGGACAGGGGTGGACTGAAGCTTTCTTT; cdr3_aa: CASRGQGWTEAFF
v_call: TRBV6-5; d_call: TRBD1; cdr3_length: 14; j_call: TRBJ2-7; clone_size: once; cdr3_nt: TGTGCCAGCAGTTACGGGGACAGATCATACGAGCAGTACTTC; cdr3_aa: CASSYGDRSYEQYF
v_call: TRBV5-6; d_call: NA; cdr3_length: 14; j_call: TRBJ2-3; clone_size: NA; cdr3_nt: TGTGCCAGCAGCTTAGAGGGAGGCACAGATACGCAGTATTTT; cdr3_aa: CASSLEGGTDTQYF
v_call: TRBV25-1; d_call: TRBD1; cdr3_length: 16; j_call: TRBJ2-7; clone_size: NA; cdr3_nt: TGTGCCAGCAGTGAATCGTTCAGGACAGGGGGCTACGAGCAGTACTTC; cdr3_aa: CASSESFRTGGYEQYF
v_call: TRBV4-1; d_call: TRBD1; cdr3_length: 16; j_call: TRBJ1-6; clone_size: NA; cdr3_nt: TGCGCCAGCAGCCAGAGGGACAGGGTTGGTTATTCACCCCTCCACTTT; cdr3_aa: CASSQRDRVGYSPLHF
v_call: TRBV28; d_call: NA; cdr3_length: 13; j_call: TRBJ1-1; clone_size: NA; cdr3_nt: TGTGCCAGCAGAAAAACAGAGAACACTGAAGCTTTCTTT; cdr3_aa: CASRKTENTEAFF
v_call: TRBV6-2/TRBV6-3; d_call: NA; cdr3_length: 14; j_call: TRBJ2-3; clone_size: NA; cdr3_nt: TGTGCCAGCAGTTACGGCGGGGGCACAGATACGCAGTATTTT; cdr3_aa: CASSYGGGTDTQYF
v_call: TRBV12-5; d_call: NA; cdr3_length: 15; j_call: TRBJ2-3; clone_size: NA; cdr3_nt: TGTGCTAGTGGTTTGGGCACAACCGGATCAGATACGCAGTATTTT; cdr3_aa: CASGLGTTGSDTQYF
v_call: TRBV5-1; d_call: TRBD1; cdr3_length: 13; j_call: TRBJ1-2; clone_size: NA; cdr3_nt: TGCGCCAGCAGCTTGGACAGGGGGAGTGGCTACACCTTC; cdr3_aa: CASSLDRGSGYTF
v_call: TRBV19; d_call: NA; cdr3_length: 15; j_call: TRBJ1-3; clone_size: NA; cdr3_nt: TGTGCCAGTAGTTCTCCGGACAGCTCTGGAAACACCATATATTTT; cdr3_aa: CASSSPDSSGNTIYF
v_call: TRBV11-2; d_call: TRBD2; cdr3_length: 16; j_call: TRBJ2-7; clone_size: NA; cdr3_nt: TGTGCCAGCAGCTTTTTTGAGCGGGGGAGCTCCTACGAGCAGTACTTC; cdr3_aa: CASSFFERGSSYEQYF
v_call: TRBV19; d_call: TRBD2; cdr3_length: 15; j_call: TRBJ2-5; clone_size: NA; cdr3_nt: TGTGCCAGTAAGGAGATGCGGGGGGGCGAGGAGACCCAGTACTTC; cdr3_aa: CASKEMRGGEETQYF
v_call: TRBV2; d_call: TRBD1; cdr3_length: 15; j_call: TRBJ1-1; clone_size: NA; cdr3_nt: TGTGCCAGCGGTAGAGACAGGGGCCTTAACACTGAAGCTTTCTTT; cdr3_aa: CASGRDRGLNTEAFF
v_call: TRBV30; d_call: TRBD1; cdr3_length: 12; j_call: TRBJ1-1; clone_size: NA; cdr3_nt: TGTGCCTGGGACAGGGATGGCACTGAAGCTTTCTTT; cdr3_aa: CAWDRDGTEAFF
v_call: TRBV7-2; d_call: NA; cdr3_length: 13; j_call: TRBJ2-3; clone_size: once; cdr3_nt: TGTGCGTTCAGGGGGGACACCACAGATACGCAGTATTTT; cdr3_aa: CAFRGDTTDTQYF
v_call: TRBV20-1; d_call: NA; cdr3_length: 13; j_call: TRBJ2-7; clone_size: NA; cdr3_nt: TGCAGTGCTAGTCACAGGGATTACTACGAGCAGTACTTC; cdr3_aa: CSASHRDYYEQYF
v_call: TRBV11-2; d_call: NA; cdr3_length: 16; j_call: TRBJ2-2; clone_size: NA; cdr3_nt: TGTGCCAGCAGCTTTTTGGGGGGACGTCGGACCGGGGAGCTGTTTTTT; cdr3_aa: CASSFLGGRRTGELFF
v_call: TRBV7-9; d_call: NA; cdr3_length: 14; j_call: TRBJ1-2; clone_size: NA; cdr3_nt: TGTGCCAGCAGCTTAGTCCAGGGGTACTATGGCTACACCTTC; cdr3_aa: CASSLVQGYYGYTF
v_call: TRBV19; d_call: NA; cdr3_length: 17; j_call: TRBJ2-1; clone_size: NA; cdr3_nt: TGTGCCAGTAGTCCATTGGGACCACTCGACTCCTACAATGAGCAGTTCTTC; cdr3_aa: CASSPLGPLDSYNEQFF
v_call: TRBV6-5; d_call: NA; cdr3_length: 12; j_call: TRBJ1-2; clone_size: NA; cdr3_nt: TGTGCCAGCAGCCCGGGGCCTTATGGCTACACCTTC; cdr3_aa: CASSPGPYGYTF
v_call: TRBV6-1; d_call: NA; cdr3_length: 15; j_call: TRBJ1-5; clone_size: NA; cdr3_nt: TGTGCCAGCAGTGACCAGGCGAATAGCAATCAGCCCCAGCATTTT; cdr3_aa: CASSDQANSNQPQHF
v_call: TRBV7-9; d_call: NA; cdr3_length: 13; j_call: TRBJ2-7; clone_size: NA; cdr3_nt: TGTGCCACCCGGGACGGAGGGTCCCTCGAGCAGTACTTC; cdr3_aa: CATRDGGSLEQYF